Listed here is a single T cell receptor (beta chain). This clonotype has a count of ten or more. This clone's antigen is unknown. Per-base qualities were not stored, and no clone one base away is much larger. This record belongs to a study of regulatory T cells in long-lasting Graves disease (dated by TCRdb to 2020 to 2023). With regard to the full study: Persistent Graves' disease was defined as persistently positive TSH receptor autoantibodies together with antithyroid drug treatment for over 5 years. Patients with persistent Graves' disease were compared with patients with newly diagnosed Graves' disease using TCR sequencing and RNA sequencing of peripheral blood. The study was conducted in China and was registered as a clinical trial. A total of 33 samples underwent TCR sequencing, from about 13 patients with persistent Graves' disease and roughly 20 patients with newly diagnosed Graves' disease. Persistent Graves' disease patients in the clinical cohort had taken antithyroid drugs for about 9.7 years on average.

Paper-wide results and their limitations: Sequencing and analysis were restricted to the TCR beta chain. More public clonotypes were shared among persistent patients (roughly 2,700) than among newly diagnosed patients (more than 900). The authors acknowledged the small sample size as a limitation that may reduce accuracy. Preferential use of TRBV28, TRBJ1-2 and TRBJ2-5 was observed in persistent disease, whereas TRBV20-1 and TRBJ2-1 were favored in newly diagnosed disease. The study examined only peripheral blood because the primary lesion, thyroid tissue, could not be accessed. Compared with newly diagnosed patients, persistent Graves' disease patients had lower TCR Shannon entropy and fewer highly expanded clones, which suggests clonal expansion.

Library prep was done by multiplex PCR. Sequencing relied on an Illumina HiSeq 4000. iRepertoire HTBI primers and Arm-PCR amplification of CDR3 regions were used to construct TCR beta libraries. Before sequencing, the PCR products underwent gel purification. The source study handled its data this way. Gene usage analysis of CDR3 amino acid clonotypes relied on the roughly 64 TRBV and around 13 TRBJ segments identified across samples. COPE and FqMerger were used to merge the filtered high-quality paired reads into contigs. BLAST was used to align contigs to the IMGT TRBV, TRBD and TRBJ reference genes, and CDR3 was defined following IMGT. Clonotypes above 0.1% frequency were classified as highly expanded clones. Repertoire diversity was measured by Shannon entropy, and V-J evenness by the Gini coefficient. A clonotype found in more than one individual was treated as public. TCRdb applied fastp at Q25 and MiXCR to the public reads, then kept only in-frame beta chains. Rows merge per CDR3 protein into single entries with the most common DNA and genes. The V and J calls shown here were made by TCRdb, not taken from the authors' results. The sample table lists some 430,000 distinct CDR3 sequences, roughly 21% of them with a count of one. 7.1% of the sample is in the top ten clones.

Based on the germline V gene, the CDR1 and CDR2 sequences are SGHNT and YENEEA. Trimming takes 1 base from V and 5 bases from J, and the germline ends sit 11 bases apart. From its cysteine to its phenylalanine, the CDR3 spans 15 amino acids. Only the CDR3 part of the read is kept: 45 bases, read in frame from the first base. This specimen's time point label, interpreted: persistent/refractory GD, antithyroid drugs over 5 years with positive TRAb. For both TCR sequencing and RNA sequencing, RNA was extracted from PBMCs using TRIzol. Graves' disease was diagnosed according to American Thyroid Association guidelines. The patients came from an endocrinology department in Xi'an, China. Each patient gave around 9.2 milliliters of peripheral blood, collected in an EDTA anticoagulant tube. Ficoll Paque Plus density gradient separation was used to isolate PBMCs, and no further T cell sorting was done. An Agilent 2100 Bioanalyzer and agarose gel were used to check RNA quality, and a NanoDrop 2000 was used to measure RNA concentration.

The chain is encoded by TRBV11-3 joined to TRBJ2-2; a tentative D call is TRBD1 (6 bases match). The sequencing here drew on peripheral blood mononuclear cells (PBMCs), taken when the disease was refractory, from a patient treated with antithyroid drugs. The source is a female donor with Graves disease. The DNA sequence follows: TGTGCCAGCAGCTTAGGGGGGCCAGGGACCGGGGAGCTGTTTTTT. Its coded protein is CASSLGGPGTGELFF.